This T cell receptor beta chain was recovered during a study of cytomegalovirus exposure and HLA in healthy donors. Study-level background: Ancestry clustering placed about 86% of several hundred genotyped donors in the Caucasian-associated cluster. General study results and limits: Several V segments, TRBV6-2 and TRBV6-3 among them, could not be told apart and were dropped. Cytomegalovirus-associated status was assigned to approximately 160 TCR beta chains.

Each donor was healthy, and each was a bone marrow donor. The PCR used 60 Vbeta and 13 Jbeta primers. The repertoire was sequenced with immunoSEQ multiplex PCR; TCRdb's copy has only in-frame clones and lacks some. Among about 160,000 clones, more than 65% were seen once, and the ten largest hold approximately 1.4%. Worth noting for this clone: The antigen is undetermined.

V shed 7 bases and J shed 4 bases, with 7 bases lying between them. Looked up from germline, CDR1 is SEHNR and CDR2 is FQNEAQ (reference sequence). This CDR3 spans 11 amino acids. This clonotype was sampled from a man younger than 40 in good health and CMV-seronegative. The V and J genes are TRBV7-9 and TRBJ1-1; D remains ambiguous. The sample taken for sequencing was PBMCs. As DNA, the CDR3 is TGTGCCAGCACCTCGGGCACTGAAGCTTTCTTT. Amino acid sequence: CASTSGTEAFF. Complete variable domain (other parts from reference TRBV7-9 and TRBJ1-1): DTGVSQNPRHKITKRGQNVTFRCDPISEHNRLYWYRQTLGQGPEFLTYFQNEAQLEKSRLLSDRFSAERPKGSFSTLEIQRTEQGDSAMYLCASTSGTEAFFGQGTRLTVV.